The 24 T cell receptor beta chains in this list originate from one sample, sequenced in a study of PD-1 blockade in mismatch repair-deficient tumors. Only in-frame clones appear in the TCRdb table, and some are missing; sequencing was by immunoSEQ multiplex PCR. The table has 40,000 to 60,000 clones, more than 65% seen once. The sequences come from PBMCs, collected before pembrolizumab treatment. These receptors originate from an adult with mismatch repair-deficient cancer.

A note on this clone: Relative to the germline gene, one junction end is altered; a read error may explain this. The V gene is TRBV4-3, the J gene TRBJ1-2, with D perhaps TRBD1 (6 bases). This CDR3 is 15 amino acids long. Per the germline V gene, CDR1 is LGHNA and CDR2 is YSLEER. Written as DNA, the CDR3 is TGCGCCAGCAGCGAAGAGGTGGCAGGGGTCTATGGCTACACCTTC. Encoded protein: CASSEEVAGVYGYTF.

CDR3 loop: CASSGWGDQPQHF. The CDR3 region has the DNA TGTGCCAGCAGTGGTTGGGGAGATCAGCCCCAGCATTTT. The chain carries TRBV25-1 and TRBJ1-5; D is unclear. Deletions cut 4 bases from V and 5 bases from J, with 9 bases between. Germline V gene data show CDR1 as MGHDK and CDR2 as SYGVNS. The CDR3 has 13 residues. The complete variable domain, with remaining parts taken from reference TRBV25-1 and TRBJ1-5, reads EADIYQTPRYLVIGTGKKITLECSQTMGHDKMYWYQQDPGMELHLIHYSYGVNSTEKGDLSSESTVSRIRTEHFPLTLESARPSHTSQYLCASSGWGDQPQHFGDGTRLSIL.

The rearrangement uses TRBV7-9 and TRBJ2-3; D ambiguous. This CDR3 is built from 14 residues. V gave up 3 bases and J gave up 1 base, with 8 bases separating them. CDR1 is SEHNR and CDR2 is FQNEAQ in the germline V gene (reference sequence). CDR3 DNA sequence: TGTGCCAGCAGCTTTTTCGCGGGCACAGATACGCAGTATTTT. Amino acid sequence: CASSFFAGTDTQYF.

V gene TRBV29-1 combines with J gene TRBJ1-2; TRBD1 agrees at 7 bases. The V and J ends lost 6 bases and 1 base, in that order; junction bases with no gene match: 2. This CDR3 spans 12 amino acids. Germline lookup yields CDR1 SQVTM and CDR2 ANQGSEA. CDR3 nucleotide sequence: TGCAGCGTCTCAGGGGGTAACTATGGCTACACCTTC. Protein sequence: CSVSGGNYGYTF.

In its sample, this clone was seen a few times. J is TRBJ2-1 and V is TRBV16; 8 bases align to TRBD2. The CDR3 is 15 amino acids. The V segment lost 0 bases and the J segment 6 bases; nucleotides outside the gene matches: 4. Germline V lookup: CDR1 KGHSY, CDR2 FQNENV. The CDR3 here is CASSQSWTSSNEQFF. In DNA, the CDR3 is TGTGCCAGCAGCCAATCTTGGACTAGCAGCAATGAGCAGTTCTTC.

CDR3: CASSQGLGRGYEQYF. CDR3 DNA sequence: TGTGCCAGCAGCCAGGGACTAGGACGTGGCTACGAGCAGTACTTC. This rearrangement joins TRBV27 to TRBJ2-7; 8 positions match TRBD2. The germline gives CDR1 MNHEY, CDR2 SMNVEV (reference sequence). The CDR3 extends over 15 amino acids. After removal of 6 bases from V and 3 bases from J, the junction contained 10 bases not matched to a gene.

The chain links TRBV10-3 to TRBJ2-1; TRBD1 might be the D (6 bases). The CDR3 has 16 amino acids. Per germline, CDR1 ENHRY and CDR2 SYGVKD. V shed 4 bases and J shed 0 bases, with 13 bases lying between them. In DNA form, the CDR3 reads TGTGCCATCAGTGGCCGGGACATTCGCTCCTACAATGAGCAGTTCTTC. Residues: CAISGRDIRSYNEQFF.

The rearrangement joins TRBV7-8 to TRBJ1-2; D uncertain. The V end lost 2 bases, the J end lost 6 bases, and 7 bases lay between the germline ends. Per germline, CDR1 SGHVS and CDR2 FQNEAQ. The CDR3 extends over 12 amino acids. The CDR3 spells CASSLHRDGYTF. Written as DNA, the CDR3 is TGTGCCAGCAGCTTACACAGAGATGGCTACACCTTC.

The J gene is TRBJ2-1, the V gene TRBV29-1; D is perhaps TRBD2 (5 bases). Trimming removed 1 base from V and 6 bases from J, with 10 bases in between. Germline values: CDR1 SQVTM, CDR2 ANQGSEA. CDR3 length: 13 residues. The CDR3 protein is CSVEVRSGNEQFF. Here the CDR3 DNA reads TGCAGCGTTGAAGTAAGGAGCGGCAATGAGCAGTTCTTC.

The chain links TRBV6-1 to TRBJ1-5; D uncertain. Trimming took 3 bases from V and 4 from J, leaving 4 bases between them. The germline V gene encodes CDR1 MNHNS and CDR2 SASEGT. The CDR3 is 12 residues long. This chain's CDR3 is CASSERNQPQHF. The CDR3 DNA is TGTGCCAGCAGTGAGAGAAATCAGCCCCAGCATTTT.

This chain links TRBV5-1 with TRBJ2-2; 8 bases are shared with TRBD2. CDR1 is SGHRS, CDR2 YFSETQ, per germline. There are 17 residues in the CDR3. J gave up 7 bases and V 4 bases, and 15 bases lay outside the gene matches. The CDR3 loop is CASSLSTGGGQVGELFF. The CDR3 nucleotides read TGCGCCAGCAGCCTCTCGACCGGGGGGGGGCAAGTCGGGGAGCTGTTTTTT.

The chain is built from TRBV6-5 and TRBJ2-1; D is undetermined. Between the trimmed V and J ends, which lost 2 bases and 5 bases, there was a span of 7 bases. The CDR3 extends over 13 amino acids. Germline CDR1 and CDR2: MNHEY and SVGAGI. In DNA, the CDR3 is TGTGCCAGCAGTTACCAGAATAACAATGAGCAGTTCTTC. It translates to CASSYQNNNEQFF.

The chain joins TRBV5-1 to TRBJ2-5; 11 nucleotides agree with TRBD2. The germline gives CDR1 SGHRS, CDR2 YFSETQ. There are 17 residues in the CDR3. V shed 5 bases and J 4 bases; nucleotides not matched to a gene: 13. CDR3 sequence: CASRSGTSGNFRETQYF. CDR3 in DNA: TGCGCCAGCAGATCCGGGACTAGCGGAAATTTCAGAGAGACCCAGTACTTC.

V is TRBV30 and J is TRBJ2-1; 14 bases align to TRBD2. The CDR3 runs 18 residues. Germline V CDR1 and CDR2: GTSNPN, SVGIG (reference sequence). Trimming removed 2 bases from V and 9 bases from J; junction bases left unmatched: 15. Here the CDR3 DNA reads TGTGCCTGGAGTTTAATTAGAAAGACTAGCGGGAGGGCGGGTGAGCAGTTCTTC. Its protein is CAWSLIRKTSGRAGEQFF.

This clone was detected once. The CDR3 sequence: CASSVWPDNTGELFF. As DNA, the CDR3 is TGTGCCAGCAGCGTATGGCCGGATAACACCGGGGAGCTGTTTTTT. The rearrangement joins TRBV9 to TRBJ2-2; D call uncertain. The CDR3 contains 15 residues. Per germline, CDR1 SGDLS and CDR2 YYNGEE. The V gene lost 1 base and the J gene lost 2 bases, with 9 bases spanning the gap.

The J gene is TRBJ2-1, the V gene TRBV5-6, with TRBD2 identical over 8 bases. With V trimmed by 0 bases and J by 0 bases, 2 bases remained unmatched. The length of the CDR3 is 16 residues. Germline CDR1 and CDR2: SGHDT and YYEEEE. The CDR3 DNA reads TGTGCCAGCAGCTTGGTCGCGGGGGGCTCCTACAATGAGCAGTTCTTC. Translated: CASSLVAGGSYNEQFF.

The V gene is TRBV5-1, the J gene TRBJ2-1; the match to TRBD2 covers 8 bases. CDR3 length: 13 amino acids. Trimming removed 5 bases from V and 7 bases from J; junction bases left unmatched: 5. Germline CDR1 SGHRS, CDR2 YFSETQ. The CDR3 loop is CASSGAGENEQFF. CDR3 bases: TGCGCCAGCAGTGGAGCGGGGGAGAATGAGCAGTTCTTC.

V gene TRBV13 combines with J gene TRBJ2-1, with D hard to call. Per the germline V gene, CDR1 is PRHDT and CDR2 is FYEKMQ (reference sequence). The CDR3 has 11 residues. Trimming left V 2 bases short and J 7 bases short, with 3 bases between. CDR3 loop: CASSLKNEQFF. CDR3 nucleotide sequence: TGTGCCAGCAGCTTAAAAAATGAGCAGTTCTTC.

DNA for the CDR3: TGTGCCAGCTCACTCGGGGGACTAGCGCCCAATGAGCAGTTCTTC. Amino acid sequence: CASSLGGLAPNEQFF. The genes are TRBV18 and TRBJ2-1; TRBD2 aligns across 10 bases. Per the germline V gene, CDR1 is KGHSH and CDR2 is LQKENI. The CDR3 has 15 amino acids. Trimming at V came to 4 bases and at J to 6 bases, leaving 6 bases not matched to a gene.

V is TRBV5-6 and J is TRBJ2-1, with unresolved D. CDR1 is SGHDT and CDR2 is YYEEEE in the germline V gene. The V and J ends lost 3 bases and 8 bases respectively, with 21 bases between them. The CDR3 runs 16 residues. DNA of the CDR3: TGTGCCAGCAGCTCGCCTACGGAGAGCCTGACCGATGAGCAGTTCTTC. This gives the protein CASSSPTESLTDEQFF.

This chain uses TRBV6-5 with TRBJ2-7; 8 bases fit TRBD2. This CDR3 comprises 15 residues. Germline CDR1 reads MNHEY; CDR2 reads SVGAGI. Trimming took 4 bases from V and 0 from J; bases not matched to a gene: 5. CDR3 sequence (DNA): TGTGCCAGCAGTTCGACTAGCGAGAGCTCCTACGAGCAGTACTTC. It specifies CASSSTSESSYEQYF.

The chain is built from TRBV9 and TRBJ2-7, with 11 bases lining up with TRBD2. The CDR3 extends over 17 amino acids. Germline V gene sequence: CDR1 SGDLS, CDR2 YYNGEE. V was clipped by 4 bases and J by 2 bases; unmatched bases: 11. CDR3 amino acids: CASSPSGLAGETYEQYF. The CDR3 bases are TGTGCCAGCAGCCCCTCCGGACTAGCGGGCGAAACCTACGAGCAGTACTTC.

V gene TRBV6-4 combines with J gene TRBJ1-5; 7 positions agree with TRBD1. The CDR3 is 18 residues long. The V gene's germline CDR1 is MRHNA and CDR2 SNTAGT. The ends lost 3 bases at V and 1 base at J; junction bases unmatched: 12. The CDR3 region is CASSEDRRRFLSNQPQHF. The CDR3 coding sequence is TGTGCCAGCAGTGAGGACAGGAGGCGCTTTTTGAGCAATCAGCCCCAGCATTTT.

The rearrangement joins TRBV10-1 to TRBJ1-1; D call uncertain. Trimming removed 4 bases at V and 3 bases at J, with 9 bases between. Germline loops: CDR1 WNHNN, CDR2 SYGVQD (reference sequence). CDR3 size: 13 residues. CDR3 coding DNA: TGCGCCAGCAGTGTTGGCCGAGACACTGAAGCTTTCTTT. This translates into CASSVGRDTEAFF.